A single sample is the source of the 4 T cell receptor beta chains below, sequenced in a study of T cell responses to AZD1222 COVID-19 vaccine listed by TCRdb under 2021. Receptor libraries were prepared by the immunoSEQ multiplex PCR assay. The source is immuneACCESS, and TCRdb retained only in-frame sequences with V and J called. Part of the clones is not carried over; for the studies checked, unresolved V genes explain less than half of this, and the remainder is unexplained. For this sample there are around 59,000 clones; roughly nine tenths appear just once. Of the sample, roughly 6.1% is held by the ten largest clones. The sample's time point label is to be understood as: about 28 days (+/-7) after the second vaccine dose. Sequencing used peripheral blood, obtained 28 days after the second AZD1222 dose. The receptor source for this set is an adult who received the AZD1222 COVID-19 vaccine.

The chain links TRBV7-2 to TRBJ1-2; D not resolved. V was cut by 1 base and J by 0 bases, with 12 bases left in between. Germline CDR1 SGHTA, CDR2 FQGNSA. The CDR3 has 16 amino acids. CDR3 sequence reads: CASSLGYQPTNYGYTF. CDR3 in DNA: TGTGCCAGCAGCTTAGGGTATCAACCTACTAACTATGGCTACACCTTC.

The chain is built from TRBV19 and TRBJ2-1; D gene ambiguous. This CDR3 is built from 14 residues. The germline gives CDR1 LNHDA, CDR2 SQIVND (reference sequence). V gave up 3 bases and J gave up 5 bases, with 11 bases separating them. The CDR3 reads CASSILGTDNEQFF. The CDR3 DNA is TGTGCCAGTAGTATCCTAGGAACTGACAATGAGCAGTTCTTC.

CDR3 in amino acids: CASSQVGGGREQYF. The DNA for the CDR3 is TGTGCCAGCAGCCAAGTAGGCGGGGGGCGCGAGCAGTACTTC. This chain uses TRBV3-1 (or the pseudogene TRBV3-2) with TRBJ2-7; the match to TRBD2 covers 8 bases. The CDR3 covers 14 residues. Germline trimming cut 1 base from V and 6 bases from J; bases unmatched to any gene: 5. Germline CDR1 is LGHDT and CDR2 is YNNKEL (reference sequence).

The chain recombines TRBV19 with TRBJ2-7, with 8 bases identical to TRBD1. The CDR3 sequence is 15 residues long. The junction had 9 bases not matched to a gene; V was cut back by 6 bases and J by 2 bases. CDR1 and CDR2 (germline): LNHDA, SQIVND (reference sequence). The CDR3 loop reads CASRTSGQEPYEQYF. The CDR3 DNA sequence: TGTGCCAGTAGAACTTCGGGACAGGAGCCCTACGAGCAGTACTTC.